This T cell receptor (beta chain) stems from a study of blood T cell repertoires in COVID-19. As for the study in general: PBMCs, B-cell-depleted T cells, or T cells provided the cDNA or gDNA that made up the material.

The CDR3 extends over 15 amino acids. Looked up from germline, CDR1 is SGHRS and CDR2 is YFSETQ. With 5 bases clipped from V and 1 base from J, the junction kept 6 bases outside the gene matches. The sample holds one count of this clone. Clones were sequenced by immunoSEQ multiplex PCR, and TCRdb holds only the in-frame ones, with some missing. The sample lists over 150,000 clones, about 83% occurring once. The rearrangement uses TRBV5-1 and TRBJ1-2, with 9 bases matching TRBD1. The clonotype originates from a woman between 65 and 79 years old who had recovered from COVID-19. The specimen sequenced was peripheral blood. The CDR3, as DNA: TGCGCCAGCAGGCTGGGACAGGGTGATAACTATGGCTACACCTTC. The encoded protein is CASRLGQGDNYGYTF.